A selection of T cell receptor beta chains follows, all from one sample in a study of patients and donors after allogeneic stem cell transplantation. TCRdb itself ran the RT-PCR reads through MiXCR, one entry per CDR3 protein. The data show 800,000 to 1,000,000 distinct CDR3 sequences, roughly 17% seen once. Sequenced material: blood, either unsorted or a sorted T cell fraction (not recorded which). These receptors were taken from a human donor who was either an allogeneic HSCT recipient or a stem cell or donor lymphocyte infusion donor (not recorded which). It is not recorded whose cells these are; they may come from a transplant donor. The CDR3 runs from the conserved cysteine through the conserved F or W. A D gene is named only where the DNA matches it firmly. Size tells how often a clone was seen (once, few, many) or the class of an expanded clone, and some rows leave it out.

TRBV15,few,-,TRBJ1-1,CATTSGGAKMNTEAFF,TGTGCCACCACCTCTGGAGGGGCAAAAATGAACACTGAAGCTTTCTTT
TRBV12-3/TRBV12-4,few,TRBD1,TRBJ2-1,CASSQRDSRTPDEQFF,TGTGCCAGCAGTCAAAGGGACAGCAGGACGCCGGATGAGCAGTTCTTC
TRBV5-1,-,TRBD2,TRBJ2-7,CASSWEGEVPYEQYF,TGCGCCAGCAGCTGGGAGGGCGAAGTCCCCTACGAGCAGTACTTC
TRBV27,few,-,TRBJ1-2,CASRTAYGYTF,TGTGCCAGCAGGACAGCCTATGGCTACACCTTC
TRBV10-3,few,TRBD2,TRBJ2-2,CAIRGGGSNTGELFF,TGTGCCATCAGGGGCGGGGGATCGAACACCGGGGAGCTGTTTTTT
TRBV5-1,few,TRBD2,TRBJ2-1,CASSLLAGDGGNEQFF,TGCGCCAGCAGCTTGCTAGCGGGAGACGGTGGGAATGAGCAGTTCTTC
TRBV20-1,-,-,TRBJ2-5,CSARSRSRGWQETQYF,TGCAGTGCTAGAAGTCGTTCCCGGGGGTGGCAAGAGACCCAGTACTTC
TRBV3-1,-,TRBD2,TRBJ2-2,CASSQERLWASGSGNTGELFF,TGTGCCAGCAGCCAAGAAAGGTTATGGGCTAGCGGGAGCGGAAACACCGGGGAGCTGTTTTTT
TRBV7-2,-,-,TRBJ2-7,CASSSGLKTYEQYF,TGTGCCAGCAGCTCGGGACTGAAAACCTACGAGCAGTACTTC
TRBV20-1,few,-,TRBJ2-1,CSARIQLDEQFF,TGCAGTGCTAGGATACAGTTGGATGAGCAGTTCTTC
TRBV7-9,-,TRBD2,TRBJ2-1,CASSYRGTSGSYEQFF,TGTGCCAGCAGCTACCGAGGGACTAGCGGGAGCTATGAGCAGTTCTTC
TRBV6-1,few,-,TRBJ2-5,CASKENLQETQYF,TGTGCCAGCAAAGAGAATCTCCAAGAGACCCAGTACTTC
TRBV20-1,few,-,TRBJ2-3,CSASQWVEKRTDTQYF,TGCAGTGCTAGTCAATGGGTGGAGAAGCGAACAGATACGCAGTATTTT
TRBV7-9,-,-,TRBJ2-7,CASTPQGRVSYEQYF,TGTGCCAGCACCCCTCAGGGCAGGGTGTCCTACGAGCAGTACTTC
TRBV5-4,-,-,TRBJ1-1,CASSLALGFSSEAFF,TGTGCCAGCAGCTTGGCCCTAGGGTTCTCGTCTGAAGCTTTCTTT
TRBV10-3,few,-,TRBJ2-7,CAISREPLSSYEQYF,TGTGCCATCAGCCGGGAGCCGTTAAGCTCCTACGAGCAGTACTTC
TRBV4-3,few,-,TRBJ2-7,CASSRSWGAGSYEQYF,TGCGCCAGCAGCCGGTCATGGGGGGCAGGGTCCTACGAGCAGTACTTC
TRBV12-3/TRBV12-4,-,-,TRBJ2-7,CASSWSLAAGGNYEQYF,TGTGCCAGCAGTTGGTCTCTAGCGGCAGGGGGAAACTACGAGCAGTACTTC
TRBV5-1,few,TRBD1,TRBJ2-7,CASSQTGQHTYEQYF,TGCGCCAGCAGCCAGACAGGGCAACATACCTACGAGCAGTACTTC
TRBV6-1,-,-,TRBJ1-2,CASSEGGHYGYTF,TGTGCCAGCAGTGAAGGAGGGCACTATGGCTACACCTTC
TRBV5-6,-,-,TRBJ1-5,CASSLRGSGYSNQPQHF,TGTGCCAGCAGCTTGAGGGGATCGGGTTATAGCAATCAGCCCCAGCATTTT
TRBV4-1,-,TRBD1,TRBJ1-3,CASSQYRGERNTIYF,TGCGCCAGCAGCCAGTACAGGGGAGAGAGAAACACCATATATTTT
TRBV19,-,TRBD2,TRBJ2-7,CASRSGALSYEQYF,TGTGCCAGTAGAAGCGGGGCCCTTTCCTACGAGCAGTACTTC
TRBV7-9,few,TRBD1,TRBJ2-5,CASSLNRNRGRLETQYF,TGTGCCAGCAGCTTAAATCGGAACAGGGGGCGCTTGGAGACCCAGTACTTC
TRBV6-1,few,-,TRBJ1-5,CASSERRFQPQHF,TGTGCCAGCAGTGAAAGGAGGTTTCAGCCCCAGCATTTT
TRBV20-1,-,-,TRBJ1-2,CSARGPGHYGYTF,TGCAGTGCTAGAGGTCCAGGACACTATGGCTACACCTTC
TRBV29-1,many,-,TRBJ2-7,CSVEDPQGFEQYF,TGCAGCGTTGAAGATCCCCAGGGTTTCGAGCAGTACTTC
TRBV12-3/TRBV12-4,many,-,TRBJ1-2,CASSLEAGYGYTF,TGTGCCAGCAGTTTAGAAGCTGGCTATGGCTACACCTTC
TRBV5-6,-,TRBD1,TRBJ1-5,CASSWGQGRGSQPQHF,TGTGCCAGCAGCTGGGGGCAGGGCAGGGGGAGTCAGCCCCAGCATTTT
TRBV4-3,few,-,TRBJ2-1,CASSQAASSDEQFF,TGCGCCAGCAGCCAAGCGGCTAGCAGCGATGAGCAGTTCTTC
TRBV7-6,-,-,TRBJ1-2,CASSLEASGSYGYTF,TGTGCCAGCAGCTTAGAGGCCTCCGGCAGCTATGGCTACACCTTC
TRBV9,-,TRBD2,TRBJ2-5,CASSVGFSGETQYF,TGTGCCAGCAGCGTAGGGTTTAGCGGGGAGACCCAGTACTTC
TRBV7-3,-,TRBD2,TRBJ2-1,CASSLRLASGSNEQFF,TGTGCCAGCAGCTTACGGCTGGCTAGCGGGAGTAATGAGCAGTTCTTC
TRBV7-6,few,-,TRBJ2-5,CASSFKGQVETQYF,TGTGCCAGCAGCTTTAAGGGGCAGGTAGAGACCCAGTACTTC
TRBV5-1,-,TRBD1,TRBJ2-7,CASSWTRTGGSYEQYF,TGCGCCAGCAGCTGGACCCGGACAGGGGGATCCTACGAGCAGTACTTC
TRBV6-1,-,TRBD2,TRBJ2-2,CATRRGGTGELFF,TGTGCTACCCGTCGGGGGGGGACCGGGGAGCTGTTTTTT
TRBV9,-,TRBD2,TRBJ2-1,CASSVGVAGGPNEQFF,TGTGCCAGCAGCGTAGGAGTAGCGGGAGGGCCGAATGAGCAGTTCTTC
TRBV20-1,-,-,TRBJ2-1,CSARDHGTYNEQFF,TGCAGTGCTAGAGATCATGGGACATACAATGAGCAGTTCTTC
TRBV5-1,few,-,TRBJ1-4,CASSLLGSDAGEKLFF,TGCGCCAGCAGCCTGCTAGGATCCGACGCGGGTGAAAAACTGTTTTTT
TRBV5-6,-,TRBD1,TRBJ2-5,CASSNRTGPPQETQYF,TGTGCCAGCAGCAACAGGACAGGGCCCCCCCAAGAGACCCAGTACTTC
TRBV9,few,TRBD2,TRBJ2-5,CASSVAGGGLAGSQETQYF,TGTGCCAGCAGCGTAGCAGGAGGGGGACTAGCGGGGTCCCAAGAGACCCAGTACTTC
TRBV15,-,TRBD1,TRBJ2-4,CATSRDRQGENKNIQYF,TGTGCCACCAGCAGAGATCGGCAGGGGGAGAATAAAAACATTCAGTACTTC
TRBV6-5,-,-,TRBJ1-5,CASSWVAGRGQPQHF,TGTGCCAGCAGTTGGGTAGCTGGTCGTGGACAGCCCCAGCATTTT
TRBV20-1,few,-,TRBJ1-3,CSATTGGIGNTIYF,TGCAGTGCCACCACGGGGGGAATTGGAAACACCATATATTTT
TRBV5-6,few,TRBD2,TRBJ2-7,CASSLRPSGRYYEQYF,TGTGCCAGCAGCTTGCGGCCTAGCGGGAGGTACTACGAGCAGTACTTC
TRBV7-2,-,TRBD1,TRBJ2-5,CASSNTRPDRASETQYF,TGTGCCAGCAGCAACACTAGGCCGGACAGGGCCTCAGAGACCCAGTACTTC
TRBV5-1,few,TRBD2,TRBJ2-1,CASRSGTSGRQEQFF,TGCGCCAGCCGATCCGGGACTAGCGGGAGACAAGAGCAGTTCTTC